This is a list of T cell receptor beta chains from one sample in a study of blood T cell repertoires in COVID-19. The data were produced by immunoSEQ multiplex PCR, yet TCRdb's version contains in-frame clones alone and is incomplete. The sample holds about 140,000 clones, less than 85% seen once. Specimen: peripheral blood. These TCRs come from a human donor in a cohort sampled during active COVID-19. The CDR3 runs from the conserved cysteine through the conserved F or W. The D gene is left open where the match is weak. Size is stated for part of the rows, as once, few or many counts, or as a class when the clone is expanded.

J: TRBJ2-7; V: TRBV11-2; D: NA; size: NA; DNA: TGTGCCAGCAGCTTAGAAGATCACATCTACGAGCAGTACTTC; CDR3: CASSLEDHIYEQYF
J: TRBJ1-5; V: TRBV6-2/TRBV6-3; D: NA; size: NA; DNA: TGTGCCAGCAGTTATCCGAGACAGAAAACATATAGCAATCAGCCCCAGCATTTT; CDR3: CASSYPRQKTYSNQPQHF
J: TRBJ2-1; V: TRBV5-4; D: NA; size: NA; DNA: TGTGCCAGCAGCCCTCAAGGGGGCTCCTACAATGAGCAGTTCTTC; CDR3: CASSPQGGSYNEQFF
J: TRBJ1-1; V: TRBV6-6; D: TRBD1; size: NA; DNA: TGTGCCAGCACCCTAGGACAGGGTAGGACTGAAGCTTTCTTT; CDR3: CASTLGQGRTEAFF
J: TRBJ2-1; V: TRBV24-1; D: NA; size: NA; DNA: TGTGCCACCAGTGATGGGGGGAGCTCCTACAATGAGCAGTTCTTC; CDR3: CATSDGGSSYNEQFF
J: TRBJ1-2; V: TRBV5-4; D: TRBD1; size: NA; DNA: TGTGCCAGCAGCCAAGGGGGCCGGACCGTCTATGGCTACACCTTC; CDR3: CASSQGGRTVYGYTF
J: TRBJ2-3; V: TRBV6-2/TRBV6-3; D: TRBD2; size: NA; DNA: TGTGCCAGCAGCCCTCAGGGACTAACTCTGACAGATACGCAGTATTTT; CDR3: CASSPQGLTLTDTQYF
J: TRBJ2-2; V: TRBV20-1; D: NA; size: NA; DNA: TGCAGTGCTAAGGGGTCCGGGGAGCTGTTTTTT; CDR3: CSAKGSGELFF
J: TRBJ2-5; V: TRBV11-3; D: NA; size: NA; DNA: TGTGCCAGCAGCTTAGAGAGGCGGGCTCAAGAGACCCAGTACTTC; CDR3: CASSLERRAQETQYF
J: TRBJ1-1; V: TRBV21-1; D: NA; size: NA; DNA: TGTGCCAGCAGCACACAACCCCAAGTCCAGGGGGAAGGTAGCGCTGAAGCTTTCTTT; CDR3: CASSTQPQVQGEGSAEAFF
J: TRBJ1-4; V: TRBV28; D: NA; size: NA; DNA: TGTGCCAGCAGTTCCGGGGTAGCTAATGAAAAACTGTTTTTT; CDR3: CASSSGVANEKLFF
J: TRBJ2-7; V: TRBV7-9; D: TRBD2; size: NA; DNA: TGTGCCAGCCTGCCCGGGGGCCTAGCGGGCTACGAGCAGTACTTC; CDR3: CASLPGGLAGYEQYF
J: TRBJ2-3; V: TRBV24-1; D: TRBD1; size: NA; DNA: TGTGCCACCAGTGACACCGGGACAGGCAACACAGATACGCAGTATTTT; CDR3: CATSDTGTGNTDTQYF
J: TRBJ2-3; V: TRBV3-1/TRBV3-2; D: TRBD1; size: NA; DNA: TGTGCCAGCAGCCAAAGGCAGGGGGCAGATACGCAGTATTTT; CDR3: CASSQRQGADTQYF
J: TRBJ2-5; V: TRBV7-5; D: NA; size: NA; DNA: TGTGCCAGAAGCTTAGATAGGGTGGTAGGGCGGGGAGAGACCCAGTACTTC; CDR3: CARSLDRVVGRGETQYF
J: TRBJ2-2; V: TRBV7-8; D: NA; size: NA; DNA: TGTGCCAGCAGCTTAACGGTTTCGAACACCGGGGAGCTGTTTTTT; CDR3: CASSLTVSNTGELFF
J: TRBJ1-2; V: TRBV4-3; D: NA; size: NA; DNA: TGCGCCAGCAGCCAAGATCCGGGGGAGACTGATGGCTACACCTTC; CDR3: CASSQDPGETDGYTF
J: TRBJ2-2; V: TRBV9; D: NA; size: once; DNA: TGTGCCAGCCGAAATAGCGGATCAAACACCGGGGAGCTGTTTTTT; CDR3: CASRNSGSNTGELFF
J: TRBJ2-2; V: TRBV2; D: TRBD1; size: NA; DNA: TGTGCCAGCAATAGACAGGGGGCGGCCGGGGAGCTGTTTTTT; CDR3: CASNRQGAAGELFF
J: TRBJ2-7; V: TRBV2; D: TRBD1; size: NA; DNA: TGTGCCAGCAGTGAAGCAAATCCCGGGACAGGGAGGTCCTACGAGCAGTACTTC; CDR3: CASSEANPGTGRSYEQYF
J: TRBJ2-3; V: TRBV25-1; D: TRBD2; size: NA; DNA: TGTGCCAGCAGCGGGACTAGCGGGGGCTTCACAGATACGCAGTATTTT; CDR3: CASSGTSGGFTDTQYF
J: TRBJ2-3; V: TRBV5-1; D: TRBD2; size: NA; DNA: TGCGCCAGCAGCTTGGGGGGACTAGGCGATACGCAGTATTTT; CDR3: CASSLGGLGDTQYF
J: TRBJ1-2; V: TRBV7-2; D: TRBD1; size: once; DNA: TGTGCCAGCACACGGGACAGGACTAACTATGGCTACACCTTC; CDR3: CASTRDRTNYGYTF
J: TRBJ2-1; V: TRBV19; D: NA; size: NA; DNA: TGTGCCACATCCCGAGGGAATGAGCAGTTCTTC; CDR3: CATSRGNEQFF
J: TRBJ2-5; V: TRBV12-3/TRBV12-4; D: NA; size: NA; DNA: TGTGCCAGCAGTACGCGCCCACGAGAGACCCAGTACTTC; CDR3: CASSTRPRETQYF
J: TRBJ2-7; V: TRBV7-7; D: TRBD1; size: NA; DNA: TGTGCTAGCAGCGCAGCCGGGACAGGGGTGGGCGAGCAGTACTTC; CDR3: CASSAAGTGVGEQYF
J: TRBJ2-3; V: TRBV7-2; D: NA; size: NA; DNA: TGTGCCAGCAGCTCCCCGCGAACTAGCACAGATACGCAGTATTTT; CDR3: CASSSPRTSTDTQYF